Presented here are 10 T cell receptor beta chains from one specimen sequenced in a study of cytomegalovirus exposure and HLA in healthy donors. Primers: 60 Vbeta forward and 13 Jbeta reverse. The repertoire was sequenced with immunoSEQ multiplex PCR; TCRdb's copy has only in-frame clones and lacks some. The table lists some 100,000 clones, 65% to 80% of them singletons, with around 15% in the top ten. Source material: PBMCs. These receptor sequences come from a woman aged 18-30 years in good health and CMV-seropositive.

This rearrangement joins TRBV5-1 to TRBJ2-3; D not resolved. The germline V gene encodes CDR1 SGHRS and CDR2 YFSETQ. Trimming took off 2 bases at V and 1 base at J, with 8 bases between the two ends. This CDR3 region has 14 residues. The CDR3 DNA is TGCGCCAGCAGCTTACGGCAGGGCACAGATACGCAGTATTTT. This codes for CASSLRQGTDTQYF.

The chain uses TRBV6-1 and TRBJ2-7; 9 bases fit TRBD2. The trim removed 8 bases at V and 2 bases at J, leaving 7 bases unmatched. The germline CDR1 and CDR2 sequences are MNHNS and SASEGT. The CDR3 has 14 residues. CDR3 DNA: TGTGCCAGCGATGCGGGGGGGCCCACCTACGAGCAGTACTTC. This gives the protein CASDAGGPTYEQYF.

V gene TRBV6-1 combines with J gene TRBJ1-5, with 11 bases that match TRBD1. Germline loops: CDR1 MNHNS, CDR2 SASEGT. Trimming cost V 6 bases and J 5 bases; bases outside gene matches: 0. This CDR3 has 13 residues. CDR3 in amino acids: CASRGQGDQPQHF. CDR3 DNA: TGTGCCAGCAGGGGACAGGGGGATCAGCCCCAGCATTTT.

This clone was observed a few times. The V and J genes are TRBV5-1 and TRBJ2-1; TRBD2 matches 10 bases. Germline V gene data show CDR1 as SGHRS and CDR2 as YFSETQ. The CDR3 is made up of 15 amino acids. With 2 bases clipped from V and 7 bases from J, the junction kept 6 bases outside the gene matches. This chain's CDR3 is CASSFGLAGVNEQFF. The CDR3 bases are TGCGCCAGCAGCTTTGGGCTAGCGGGGGTGAATGAGCAGTTCTTC.

V usage is TRBV4-3 and J usage is TRBJ2-3; 16 bases match TRBD2. The J segment lost 6 bases and the V segment lost 3 bases, leaving 6 bases of the junction unmatched. There are 17 residues in the CDR3. Germline V CDR1 and CDR2: LGHNA, YSLEER. The CDR3 loop reads CASSQGTSGGVRDTQYF. The CDR3 coding sequence is TGCGCCAGCAGCCAGGGGACTAGCGGGGGGGTTCGGGATACGCAGTATTTT.

The chain carries TRBV11-2 and TRBJ1-5; D is unresolved. This CDR3 spans 15 amino acids. CDR1 is SGHAT, CDR2 FQNNGV, per germline. The V end lost 1 base, the J end lost 3 bases, and 10 bases lay between the germline ends. The CDR3 DNA follows: TGTGCCAGCAGCTTAGGGGCCGGGGACAATCAGCCCCAGCATTTT. Protein: CASSLGAGDNQPQHF. The variable domain in full, completed from reference TRBV11-2 and TRBJ1-5, reads EAGVAQSPRYKIIEKRQSVAFWCNPISGHATLYWYQQILGQGPKLLIQFQNNGVVDDSQLPKDRFSAERLKGVDSTLKIQPAKLEDSAVYLCASSLGAGDNQPQHFGDGTRLSIL.

This chain connects TRBV9 to TRBJ1-1; D is perhaps TRBD1 (5 bases). The CDR3 sequence is 14 residues long. With 3 bases removed from V and 1 base from J, the gap between germline ends came to 10 bases. CDR1 and CDR2 from the germline V gene are SGDLS and YYNGEE. The CDR3 here is CASSEGRANTEAFF. CDR3 nucleotides: TGTGCCAGCAGCGAGGGCAGGGCGAACACTGAAGCTTTCTTT.

V gene TRBV25-1 combines with J gene TRBJ2-5; a possible D gene is TRBD1 (7 bases). The CDR3 sequence is 12 residues long. Germline V gene lookup returns CDR1 MGHDK and CDR2 SYGVNS. The V and J ends lost 7 bases and 5 bases respectively, with 11 bases between them. The CDR3 DNA reads as TGTGCCAGCACCGCGGGACAGGAGACCCAGTACTTC. It specifies CASTAGQETQYF.

The genes are TRBV2 and TRBJ2-1; 9 nucleotides line up with TRBD2. With V trimmed by 6 bases and J by 7 bases, 7 bases remained unmatched. Germline-derived CDR1 and CDR2 are SNHLY and FYNNEI. The CDR3 runs to 14 residues. The CDR3: CASRSGLAMNEQFF. CDR3 nucleotide sequence: TGTGCCAGCAGGTCGGGACTAGCAATGAATGAGCAGTTCTTC.

Details on this clone: Other DNA sequences in the same sample also yield this CDR3. The rearrangement uses TRBV7-2 and TRBJ2-3, with a tentative D call TRBD2 (6 bases). This CDR3 region has 15 residues. V was shortened by 1 base and J by 2 bases, with 10 bases between the two germline ends. From germline, CDR1 is SGHTA and CDR2 FQGNSA. CDR3 in amino acids: CASSLVRGSTDTQYF. CDR3 DNA sequence: TGTGCCAGCAGCTTAGTACGGGGGTCCACAGATACGCAGTATTTT. Complete variable domain (other parts from reference TRBV7-2 and TRBJ2-3): GAGVSQSPSNKVTEKGKDVELRCDPISGHTALYWYRQSLGQGLEFLIYFQGNSAPDKSGLPSDRFSAERTGGSVSTLTIQRTQQEDSAVYLCASSLVRGSTDTQYFGPGTRLTVL.